The 5 T cell receptor beta chains in this list originate from one sample, sequenced in a study of beta chain features in type 1 diabetes (dated by TCRdb to between 2017 and 2018). The library relied on the immunoSEQ multiplex PCR assay. All of the isolated RNA was reverse transcribed with the High Capacity cDNA Reverse Transcription Kit, so expressed TCRB transcripts were sequenced. The table was pulled from immuneACCESS by TCRdb, which kept in-frame rearrangements only. Such tables lose some clones; where checked, under half of the loss comes from unresolved V genes, and the rest has no known cause. In all, the sample holds a few hundred thousand clones, and roughly an eighth of those were seen once. Of the sample, 0.01% is held by the ten largest clones. What the authors observed across the whole study: In all four CD4+ subsets, TCRB CDR3 length was moderately but significantly shorter in type 1 diabetes patients.

Antigen specificity for these receptors is unknown. Material: naive CD4+ T cells from blood. The cell subset or site label on this specimen signifies: true naive CD4+ T cells. The receptors stem from a woman younger than 30 with type 1 diabetes.

This clone has only a few counts. The CDR3 region is CASRSGGVDTGELFF. CDR3 DNA: TGCGCCAGCAGGAGCGGGGGGGTCGACACCGGGGAGCTGTTTTTT. The rearrangement joins TRBV5-1 to TRBJ2-2, with 10 bases fitting TRBD2. This CDR3 has 15 residues. Germline values: CDR1 SGHRS, CDR2 YFSETQ. Trimming at V came to 5 bases and at J to 3 bases, leaving 4 bases not matched to a gene. Together with reference TRBV5-1 and TRBJ2-2, the CDR3 gives the full variable domain: KAGVTQTPRYLIKTRGQQVTLSCSPISGHRSVSWYQQTPGQGLQFLFEYFSETQRNKGNFPGRFSGRQFSNSRSEMNVSTLELGDSALYLCASRSGGVDTGELFFGEGSRLTVL.

V is TRBV4-3 and J is TRBJ1-5; TRBD1 matches 7 bases. Germline CDR1 LGHNA, CDR2 YSLEER. The CDR3 extends over 15 amino acids. The V and J ends lost 0 bases and 5 bases, in that order; junction bases with no gene match: 4. CDR3 nucleotides: TGCGCCAGCAGCCAAGATTCGCAGGGGGATCAGCCCCAGCATTTT. Its translation is CASSQDSQGDQPQHF.

Only a few counts were recorded for this clone. The chain employs TRBV4-1 and TRBJ2-2, with 9 bases that match TRBD2. The CDR3 has 18 amino acids. The V and J ends lost 2 bases and 0 bases, in that order; junction bases with no gene match: 7. Germline lookup yields CDR1 MGHRA and CDR2 YSYEKL. The chain's CDR3 is CASSQLFGLATNTGELFF. The DNA of the CDR3 is TGCGCCAGCAGCCAATTGTTTGGACTAGCGACGAACACCGGGGAGCTGTTTTTT.

The chain has TRBV5-1 and TRBJ2-1; 10 nucleotides match TRBD2. The ends lost 6 bases at V and 6 bases at J; junction bases unmatched: 9. CDR1 SGHRS and CDR2 YFSETQ come from the germline V gene. The CDR3 runs 15 residues. The DNA for the CDR3 is TGCGCCAGCACCCGAGTAGCGGGAGGCGTCAATGAGCAGTTCTTC. Translation gives CASTRVAGGVNEQFF.

V gene TRBV7-9 combines with J gene TRBJ1-1; D gene unclear. V lost 2 bases, J lost 6 bases, and 4 bases lay in between. The CDR3 has 11 residues. Germline CDR1 is SEHNR and CDR2 is FQNEAQ (reference sequence). The CDR3 nucleotides read TGTGCCAGCAGCTTAACAGCTGAAGCTTTCTTT. Translated: CASSLTAEAFF.